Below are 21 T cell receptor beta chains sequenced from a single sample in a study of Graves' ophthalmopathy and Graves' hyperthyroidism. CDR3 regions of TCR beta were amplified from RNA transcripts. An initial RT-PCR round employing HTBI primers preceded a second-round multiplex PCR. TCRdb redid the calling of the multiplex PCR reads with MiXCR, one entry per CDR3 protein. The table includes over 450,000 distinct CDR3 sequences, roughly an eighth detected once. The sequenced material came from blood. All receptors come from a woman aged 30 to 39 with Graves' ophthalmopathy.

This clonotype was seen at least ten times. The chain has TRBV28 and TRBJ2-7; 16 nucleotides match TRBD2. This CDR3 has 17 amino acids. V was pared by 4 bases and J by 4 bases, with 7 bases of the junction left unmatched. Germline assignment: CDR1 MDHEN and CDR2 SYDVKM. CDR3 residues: CASSSQGLAGGWYEQYF. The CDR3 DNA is TGTGCCAGCAGTTCCCAGGGACTAGCGGGAGGGTGGTACGAGCAGTACTTC.

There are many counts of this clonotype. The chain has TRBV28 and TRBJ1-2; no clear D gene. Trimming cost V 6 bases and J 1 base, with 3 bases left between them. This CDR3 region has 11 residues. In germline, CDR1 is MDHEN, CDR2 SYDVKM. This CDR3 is CASRNNYGYTF. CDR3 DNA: TGTGCCAGCAGGAATAACTATGGCTACACCTTC.

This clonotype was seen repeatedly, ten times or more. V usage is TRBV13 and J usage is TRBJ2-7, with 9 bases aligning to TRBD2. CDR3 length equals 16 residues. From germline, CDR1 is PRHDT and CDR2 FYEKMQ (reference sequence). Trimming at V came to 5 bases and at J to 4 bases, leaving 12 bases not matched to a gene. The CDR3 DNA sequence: TGTGCCAGCAGCCAGCCCGGGCTAGCGGGAAAATACGAGCAGTACTTC. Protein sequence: CASSQPGLAGKYEQYF.

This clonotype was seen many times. CDR3 region: CASTHVGGSETEAFF. In DNA form, the CDR3 reads TGTGCCAGCACCCACGTGGGGGGGAGTGAAACTGAAGCTTTCTTT. V gene TRBV11-1 combines with J gene TRBJ1-1; a possible D gene is TRBD1 (5 bases). V was cut by 7 bases and J by 5 bases, with 20 bases left in between. There are 15 residues in the CDR3. In germline, CDR1 is SGHAT, CDR2 FQDESV (reference sequence). The variable domain in full, completed from reference TRBV11-1 and TRBJ1-1, reads EAEVAQSPRYKITEKSQAVAFWCDPISGHATLYWYRQILGQGPELLVQFQDESVVDDSQLPKDRFSAERLKGVDSTLKIQPAELGDSAMYLCASTHVGGSETEAFFGQGTRLTVV.

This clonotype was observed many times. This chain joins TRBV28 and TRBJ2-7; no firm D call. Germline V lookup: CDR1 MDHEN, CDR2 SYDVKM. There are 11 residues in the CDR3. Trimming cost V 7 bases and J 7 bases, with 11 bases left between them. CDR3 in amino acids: CASTIEREQYF. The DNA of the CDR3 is TGTGCCAGCACCATCGAAAGGGAGCAGTACTTC.

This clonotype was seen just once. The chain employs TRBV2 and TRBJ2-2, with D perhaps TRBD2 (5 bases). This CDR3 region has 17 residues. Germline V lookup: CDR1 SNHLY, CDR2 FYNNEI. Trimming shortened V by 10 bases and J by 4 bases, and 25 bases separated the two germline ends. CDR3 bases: TGTGCCATCTGTGAAGTTTTAGGACTGGGGAGCACCGGGGAGCTGTTTTTT. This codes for CAICEVLGLGSTGELFF.

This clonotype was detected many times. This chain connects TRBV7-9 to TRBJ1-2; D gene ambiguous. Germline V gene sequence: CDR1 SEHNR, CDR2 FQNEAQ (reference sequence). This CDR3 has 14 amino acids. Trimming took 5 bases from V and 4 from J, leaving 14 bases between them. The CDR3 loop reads CASSPAELGYGYTF. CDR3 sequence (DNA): TGTGCCAGCAGCCCGGCGGAGCTCGGCTATGGCTACACCTTC.

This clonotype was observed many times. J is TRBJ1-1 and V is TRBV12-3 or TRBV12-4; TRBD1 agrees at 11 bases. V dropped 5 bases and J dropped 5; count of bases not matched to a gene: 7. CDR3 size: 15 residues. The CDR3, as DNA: TGTGCCAGCAGTCGGACAGGGGGCGGGATGACTGAAGCTTTCTTT. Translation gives CASSRTGGGMTEAFF.

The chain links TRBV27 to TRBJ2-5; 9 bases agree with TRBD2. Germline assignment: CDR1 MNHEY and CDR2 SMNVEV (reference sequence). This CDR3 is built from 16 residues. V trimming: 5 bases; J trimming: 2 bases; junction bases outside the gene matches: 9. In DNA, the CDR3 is TGTGCCAGCAGTCCCAAGGGACTAGCTGTTCAAGAGACCCAGTACTTC. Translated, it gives CASSPKGLAVQETQYF.

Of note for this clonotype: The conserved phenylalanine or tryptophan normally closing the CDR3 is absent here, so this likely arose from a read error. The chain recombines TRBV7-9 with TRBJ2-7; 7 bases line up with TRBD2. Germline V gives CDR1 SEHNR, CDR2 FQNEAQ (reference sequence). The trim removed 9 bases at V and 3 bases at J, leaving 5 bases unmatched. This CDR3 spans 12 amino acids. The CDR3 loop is CASSRGSYEQYY. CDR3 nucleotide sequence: TGTGCCAGTAGCCGCGGGAGCTACGAGCAGTACTAC.

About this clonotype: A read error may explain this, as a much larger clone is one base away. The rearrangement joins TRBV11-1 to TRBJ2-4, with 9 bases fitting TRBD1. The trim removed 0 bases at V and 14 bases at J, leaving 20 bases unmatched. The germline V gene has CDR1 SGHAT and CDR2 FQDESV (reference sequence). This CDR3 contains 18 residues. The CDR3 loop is CASSLAPPGQGYGRIKYF. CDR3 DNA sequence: TGTGCCAGCAGCTTAGCACCCCCGGGACAGGGTTATGGGAGGATTAAGTACTTC.

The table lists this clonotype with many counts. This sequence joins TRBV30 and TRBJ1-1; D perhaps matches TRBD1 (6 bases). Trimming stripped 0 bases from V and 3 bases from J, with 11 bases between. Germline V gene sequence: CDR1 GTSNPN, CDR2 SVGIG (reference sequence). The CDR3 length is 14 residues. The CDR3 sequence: CAWSVLGGYTEAFF. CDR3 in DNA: TGTGCCTGGAGTGTACTAGGGGGGTACACTGAAGCTTTCTTT.

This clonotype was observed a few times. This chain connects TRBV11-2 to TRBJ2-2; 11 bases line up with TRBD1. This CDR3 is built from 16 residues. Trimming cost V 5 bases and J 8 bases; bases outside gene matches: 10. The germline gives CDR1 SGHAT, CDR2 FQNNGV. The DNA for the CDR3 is TGTGCCAGCAGCCTCGTTAGGACAGGGGGCCTTGGGGAGCTGTTTTTT. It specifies CASSLVRTGGLGELFF.

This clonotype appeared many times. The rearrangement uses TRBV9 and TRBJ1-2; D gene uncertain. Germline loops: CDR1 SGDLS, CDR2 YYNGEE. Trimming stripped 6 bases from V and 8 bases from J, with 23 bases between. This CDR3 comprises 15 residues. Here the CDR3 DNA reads TGTGCCAGCAACCCCTCTGCGGTCGCTGGGTCGGGCTACACCTTC. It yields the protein CASNPSAVAGSGYTF.

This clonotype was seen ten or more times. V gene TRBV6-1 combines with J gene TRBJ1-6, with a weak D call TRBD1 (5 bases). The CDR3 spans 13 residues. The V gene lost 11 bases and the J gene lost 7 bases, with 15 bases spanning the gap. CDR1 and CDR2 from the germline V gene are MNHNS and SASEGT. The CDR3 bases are TGTGCCGGACGCCGGGACCCCAATTCACCCCTCCACTTT. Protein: CAGRRDPNSPLHF.

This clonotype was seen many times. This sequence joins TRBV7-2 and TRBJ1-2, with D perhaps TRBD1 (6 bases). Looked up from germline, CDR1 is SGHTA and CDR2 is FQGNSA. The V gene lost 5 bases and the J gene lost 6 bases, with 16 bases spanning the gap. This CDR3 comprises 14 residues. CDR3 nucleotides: TGTGCCAGCAGCCCACGGGGGGGGCCCAATGGCTACACCTTC. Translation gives CASSPRGGPNGYTF.

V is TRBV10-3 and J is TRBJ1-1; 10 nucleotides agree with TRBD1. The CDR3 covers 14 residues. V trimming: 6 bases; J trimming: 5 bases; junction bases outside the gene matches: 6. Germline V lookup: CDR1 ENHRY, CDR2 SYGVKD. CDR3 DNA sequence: TGTGCCATCAGACAGACAGGGGGCATGACTGAAGCTTTCTTT. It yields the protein CAIRQTGGMTEAFF.

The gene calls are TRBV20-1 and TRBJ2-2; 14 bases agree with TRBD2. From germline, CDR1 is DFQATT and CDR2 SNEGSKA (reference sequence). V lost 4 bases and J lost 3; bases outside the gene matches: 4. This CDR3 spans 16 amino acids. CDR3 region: CSAIPGLAGDTGELFF. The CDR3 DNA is TGCAGTGCTATTCCGGGACTAGCGGGAGACACCGGGGAGCTGTTTTTT.

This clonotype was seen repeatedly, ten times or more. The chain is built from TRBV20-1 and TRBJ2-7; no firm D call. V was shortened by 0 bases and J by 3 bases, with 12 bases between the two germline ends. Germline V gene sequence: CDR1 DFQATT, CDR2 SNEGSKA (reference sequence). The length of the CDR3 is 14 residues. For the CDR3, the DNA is TGCAGTGCTAGAGATTATAGGACCGACTACGAGCAGTACTTC. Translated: CSARDYRTDYEQYF.

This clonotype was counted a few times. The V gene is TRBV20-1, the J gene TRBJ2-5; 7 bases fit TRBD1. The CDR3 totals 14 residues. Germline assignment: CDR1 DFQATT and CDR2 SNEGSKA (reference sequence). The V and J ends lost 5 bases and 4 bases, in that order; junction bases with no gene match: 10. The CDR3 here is CSALPGQEPETQYF. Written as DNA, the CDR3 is TGCAGTGCTCTCCCCGGACAGGAACCAGAGACCCAGTACTTC.

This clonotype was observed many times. The CDR3 DNA reads TGTGCCAGCTTCGGAGGCACTGAAGCTTTCTTT. Its translation: CASFGGTEAFF. The V gene is TRBV2, the J gene TRBJ1-1, with no clear D. V was shortened by 8 bases and J by 4 bases, with 8 bases between the two germline ends. The CDR3 consists of 11 residues. Looked up from germline, CDR1 is SNHLY and CDR2 is FYNNEI.